These 18 T cell receptor beta chains share one sample of origin, sequenced in a study of tumor-infiltrating lymphocytes in primary liver carcinoma. TCR beta cDNA was made from around 520 ng total RNA with a constant-region primer. Researchers made the TCR beta libraries by running three nested multiplex PCR rounds with slightly modified ARM-PCR. In the first two PCR rounds, TRBV1-TRBV30 forward primers were paired with a C-beta reverse primer, and each round lasted about 9 cycles. TCRdb reprocessed the multiplex PCR reads via MiXCR and lists one record per CDR3 protein. The table records around 27,000 distinct CDR3 sequences, nearly 80% of them present only once. Scientists recovered RNA and DNA together from approximately 20-30 mg of unsorted bulk tissue. Sequencing was performed on liver tumor tissue from sampling region 3. The subset: tumor region T3, left-lateral pole. These receptors were taken from a man aged 35 to 55 with primary liver carcinoma and hepatitis B virus infection.

This clonotype has a single count. One junction end does not reproduce the germline sequence, and a read error may be involved. The rearrangement links TRBV10-3 to TRBJ2-7; D call uncertain. Germline lookup yields CDR1 ENHRY and CDR2 SYGVKD. The CDR3 is 17 amino acids. CDR3 amino acids: CVISESKLGRCSYEQYF. The CDR3, as DNA: TGTGTCATCAGTGAGTCGAAGTTAGGCAGATGCTCCTACGAGCAATACTTC.

The CDR3 DNA reads TGCGCCAGCATCAGGACCCGACAGGGGAAGAACACCGGGGAGCTGTTTTTT. Its translation is CASIRTRQGKNTGELFF. V is TRBV10-2 and J is TRBJ2-2, with 8 bases identical to TRBD1. Germline V gene sequence: CDR1 WSHSY, CDR2 SAAADI. Unmatched junction bases numbered 11, after V lost 7 bases and J lost 1 base. This CDR3 contains 17 residues.

Only a few counts were recorded for this clonotype. An end of the junction does not agree with germline; a read error may underlie this. This chain links TRBV5-4 with TRBJ2-3, with a possible D match to TRBD2 (6 bases). Germline-derived CDR1 and CDR2 are SGHNT and YYREEE (reference sequence). CDR3 length: 16 residues. The CDR3, as DNA: TGTGGCAGCAGCCCTCCTACCGGGACTTTCTCTGATACGCAGTATTTT. Its translation: CGSSPPTGTFSDTQYF.

In DNA, the CDR3 is TGTGCCAGCAGCTTACCATATCAAGGACCTAAAACAAGTGAGCAGTTCTTC. Its translation is CASSLPYQGPKTSEQFF. V usage is TRBV7-9 and J usage is TRBJ2-1; D call uncertain. The germline CDR1 and CDR2 sequences are SEHNR and FQNEAQ (reference sequence). CDR3 size: 17 residues. Between the trimmed V and J ends, which lost 2 bases and 9 bases, there was a span of 23 bases.

Regarding this clonotype: At one boundary the junction diverges from the germline segment, which might be a read error. The V gene is TRBV28, the J gene TRBJ1-1, with 8 bases that match TRBD1. Per the germline V gene, CDR1 is MDHEN and CDR2 is SYDVKM. The CDR3 is 15 residues long. CDR3 loop: CTSGDPRGLSSEAFF. CDR3 nucleotides: TGTACCAGCGGCGACCCCAGGGGGCTCAGCTCTGAAGCTTTCTTT.

The CDR3 nucleotides are TGTGCCACCGGACCCGGGGCTTGCGGGGTTACGCAGTATTTT. The encoded protein is CATGPGACGVTQYF. V usage is TRBV11-3 and J usage is TRBJ2-3; the D gene is possibly TRBD2 (6 bases). The CDR3 is 14 amino acids. The V and J ends lost 10 bases and 8 bases respectively, with 22 bases between them. Per germline, CDR1 SGHNT and CDR2 YENEEA.

The chain joins TRBV14 to TRBJ2-3, with D tentatively TRBD2 (6 bases). Trimming stripped 4 bases from V and 2 bases from J, with 16 bases between. The germline V gene encodes CDR1 SGHDN and CDR2 FVKESK. This CDR3 region has 16 residues. The CDR3 coding sequence is TGTGCCAGCAGCCCTGGGGAGCGGGCATACACAGATACGCAGTATTTT. It codes for CASSPGERAYTDTQYF.

About this clonotype itself: Since no conserved phenylalanine or tryptophan closes the CDR3, a read error is the likely cause. The rearrangement uses TRBV10-3 and TRBJ1-1; D might be TRBD1 (6 bases). CDR3 length equals 12 residues. The germline V gene has CDR1 ENHRY and CDR2 SYGVKD. The CDR3 is CATSPGVAEAFL. The CDR3 DNA sequence: TGTGCCACCAGTCCAGGGGTCGCTGAAGCTTTCCTT.

Comments on this clonotype: A read error may produce the germline difference seen at one junction end. The chain carries TRBV6-6 and TRBJ2-5, with D perhaps being TRBD1 or TRBD2 (5 bases each). Germline CDR1 and CDR2: MNHNY and SVGAGI (reference sequence). CDR3 length equals 13 residues. Written as DNA, the CDR3 is TGTGCCAACAGTTACAGGATGGGGGAGACCCAGTATTTC. Translated, it gives CANSYRMGETQYF.

Turning to this clonotype: A read error may produce the germline difference seen at one junction end. The rearrangement links TRBV5-6 to TRBJ2-7, with D possibly called TRBD1 or TRBD2 (5 bases each). CDR3 length: 15 amino acids. CDR1 SGHDT and CDR2 YYEEEE come from the germline V gene. As DNA, the CDR3 is TGTGTCAGCAGCTTCATGGCTAGAGGGACGAACGAGCAGTACTTC. Translated: CVSSFMARGTNEQYF.

Comment on this clonotype: One junction end disagrees with the germline gene, perhaps due to a read error. The J gene is TRBJ2-7, the V gene TRBV29-1; the D call may be TRBD1 or TRBD2 (5 bases each). The CDR3 is made up of 12 amino acids. CDR1 is SQVTM and CDR2 is ANQGSEA in the germline V gene. CDR3 sequence: CRVRDDKMEHYF. CDR3 bases: TGCAGGGTACGGGACGACAAGATGGAGCACTACTTC.

This rearrangement joins TRBV6-6 to TRBJ1-2; tentatively, D is TRBD1 (5 bases). Trimming removed 5 bases at V and 10 bases at J, with 20 bases between. CDR1 and CDR2 (germline): MNHNY, SVGAGI (reference sequence). The CDR3 is 14 residues long. The CDR3 loop is CASSDTGESYNYTF. For the CDR3, the DNA is TGTGCCAGCAGTGACACGGGGGAGAGCTATAACTACACCTTC.

Comment on this clonotype: Here the CDR3 omits its conserved ending phenylalanine or tryptophan, so a read error is the likely source. The genes are TRBV13 and TRBJ1-1; 7 bases agree with TRBD1. The germline V gene encodes CDR1 PRHDT and CDR2 FYEKMQ (reference sequence). This CDR3 spans 13 amino acids. The CDR3 region has the DNA TGTGCCAGTAGCTTAGCGACAGGGACTGAAGCTTTCTCT. Its translation is CASSLATGTEAFS.

V is TRBV6-5 and J is TRBJ2-3; 8 bases align to TRBD2. The CDR3 loop spans 16 amino acids. Germline CDR1 is MNHEY and CDR2 is SVGAGI. The CDR3 bases are TGTGCGAGCTGTCCATCTTGGGCGGGAGGAGGAGATACGCAGTATTTT. The encoded protein is CASCPSWAGGGDTQYF.

This clonotype came up once. A read error may produce the germline difference seen at one junction end. The gene calls are TRBV11-2 and TRBJ2-1, with D possibly TRBD2 on 6 matching bases. This CDR3 contains 16 residues. The germline CDR1 and CDR2 sequences are SGHAT and FQNNGV. The CDR3 DNA sequence: TGTGCCTGCAGCTTAGAACTCCTGGCGGGAATGAATGAGCAGTTCTTC. As protein: CACSLELLAGMNEQFF.

The chain is built from TRBV9 and TRBJ1-1, with 7 nucleotides matching TRBD1. This CDR3 contains 14 residues. V dropped 3 bases and J dropped 3; count of bases not matched to a gene: 5. CDR1 and CDR2 (germline): SGDLS, YYNGEE. CDR3 DNA sequence: TGTGCCAGCAGCGCCCTTACAGGGGACACTGAAGCTTTCTTT. Its protein product is CASSALTGDTEAFF. The full variable domain, its missing parts supplied by reference TRBV9 and TRBJ1-1, is DSGVTQTPKHLITATGQRVTLRCSPRSGDLSVYWYQQSLDQGLQFLIQYYNGEERAKGNILERFSAQQFPDLHSELNLSSLELGDSALYFCASSALTGDTEAFFGQGTRLTVV.

With respect to this clonotype: One end of the junction is discordant with germline, which a read error may explain. The gene calls are TRBV4-2 and TRBJ2-1, with D possibly TRBD1 on 5 matching bases. CDR1 and CDR2 from the germline V gene are LGHNA and YNFKEQ. The CDR3 has 14 amino acids. This CDR3 reads CVSSPGHSDNEQFF. CDR3 bases: TGTGTCAGCAGCCCAGGGCACAGCGACAATGAGCAGTTCTTC.

In the case of this clonotype: One end of the junction varies from germline; a read error may be responsible. The CDR3 protein is CASTHDTYGNYEQHF. The CDR3 region has the DNA TGTGCCAGCACTCACGACACCTATGGGAACTACGAGCAGCACTTC. The rearrangement uses TRBV6-6 and TRBJ2-7; D gene ambiguous. Germline V gene lookup returns CDR1 MNHNY and CDR2 SVGAGI (reference sequence). This CDR3 is 15 amino acids long.